These T cell receptor beta chains were read from a single sample in a study of blood T cell repertoires in COVID-19. The protocol was immunoSEQ multiplex PCR, while the TCRdb copy is restricted to in-frame clones and leaves out a portion. The sample consists of roughly 260,000 clones, about 89% of them appearing once. The sample was PBMCs or T cells enriched from blood (not recorded which). The source is a woman between 18 and 29 years old who had recovered from COVID-19. CDR3s include the opening cysteine and the closing phenylalanine or tryptophan. The order of the fields is J gene, D gene, V gene, clone size, CDR3 protein, CDR3 DNA. A D gene is named only where the DNA matches it firmly. Clone sizes are given selectively: once, few, many, or a class where the clone is expanded.

J: TRBJ2-4; D: TRBD1; V: TRBV29-1; size: NA; CDR3: CSVGGQDKNIQYF; DNA: TGCAGCGTCGGGGGACAGGACAAAAACATTCAGTACTTC
J: TRBJ2-1; D: NA; V: TRBV7-9; size: NA; CDR3: CASREGSYNEQFF; DNA: TGTGCCAGCAGGGAGGGATCCTACAATGAGCAGTTCTTC
J: TRBJ2-5; D: TRBD1; V: TRBV28; size: NA; CDR3: CASSSPTGGVETQYF; DNA: TGTGCCAGCAGTTCCCCAACAGGGGGCGTGGAGACCCAGTACTTC
J: TRBJ1-2; D: NA; V: TRBV4-3; size: NA; CDR3: CASSPRPGQSYGYTF; DNA: TGCGCCAGCAGCCCCCGGCCAGGACAGTCCTATGGCTACACCTTC
J: TRBJ1-3; D: NA; V: TRBV4-3; size: NA; CDR3: CASSQDGSGNTIYF; DNA: TGCGCCAGCAGCCAAGACGGCTCTGGAAACACCATATATTTT
J: TRBJ1-2; D: NA; V: TRBV11-2; size: NA; CDR3: CASSPGHGYGYTF; DNA: TGTGCCAGCAGCCCGGGACACGGCTATGGCTACACCTTC
J: TRBJ1-1; D: TRBD1; V: TRBV13; size: NA; CDR3: CASSLADDRGLLGPNTEAFF; DNA: TGTGCCAGCAGCTTAGCCGACGACAGGGGGCTTCTTGGGCCGAACACTGAAGCTTTCTTT
J: TRBJ2-1; D: NA; V: TRBV7-2; size: NA; CDR3: CASSFRDAQFF; DNA: TGTGCCAGCAGCTTCCGGGATGCTCAGTTCTTC
J: TRBJ1-5; D: NA; V: TRBV12-3/TRBV12-4; size: NA; CDR3: CASRRTVHQPQHF; DNA: TGTGCCAGCAGACGGACAGTCCATCAGCCCCAGCATTTT
J: TRBJ1-1; D: TRBD1; V: TRBV11-2; size: NA; CDR3: CASRVTGDTEAFF; DNA: TGTGCCAGCAGGGTAACAGGGGACACTGAAGCTTTCTTT
J: TRBJ1-5; D: NA; V: TRBV28; size: NA; CDR3: CAIQKQDGKRNQPQHF; DNA: TGTGCCATCCAAAAACAGGATGGTAAACGCAATCAGCCCCAGCATTTT
J: TRBJ1-6; D: NA; V: TRBV10-1; size: NA; CDR3: CATTLPGEYNSPLHF; DNA: TGCGCCACCACTTTACCAGGGGAATATAATTCACCCCTCCACTTT
J: TRBJ2-3; D: NA; V: TRBV7-6; size: NA; CDR3: CASSLGGNTDTQYF; DNA: TGTGCCAGCAGCTTAGGCGGGAACACAGATACGCAGTATTTT
J: TRBJ2-7; D: NA; V: TRBV15; size: few; CDR3: CATSRDPTGSYEQYF; DNA: TGTGCCACCAGCAGAGATCCGACGGGATCCTACGAGCAGTACTTC
J: TRBJ1-6; D: NA; V: TRBV19; size: few; CDR3: CASSASRGSPLHF; DNA: TGTGCCAGTAGTGCCTCAAGGGGTTCACCCCTCCACTTT
J: TRBJ1-5; D: NA; V: TRBV5-3; size: NA; CDR3: CARSLGTRGNQPQHF; DNA: TGTGCCAGAAGCTTGGGCACACGGGGCAATCAGCCCCAGCATTTT
J: TRBJ2-3; D: TRBD1; V: TRBV4-2; size: NA; CDR3: CASSQEQGARTDTQYF; DNA: TGTGCCAGCAGCCAAGAGCAGGGGGCGAGGACAGATACGCAGTATTTT
J: TRBJ2-5; D: NA; V: TRBV7-8; size: few; CDR3: CASSPRGETQYF; DNA: TGTGCCAGCAGCCCCCGAGGGGAGACCCAGTACTTC
J: TRBJ1-2; D: NA; V: TRBV29-1; size: few; CDR3: CSVDSSGDGYTF; DNA: TGCAGCGTTGATAGTTCGGGGGACGGCTACACCTTC
J: TRBJ2-1; D: NA; V: TRBV7-3; size: NA; CDR3: CASSPGRAYNEQFF; DNA: TGTGCCAGCAGCCCTGGCCGGGCCTACAATGAGCAGTTCTTC
J: TRBJ1-2; D: NA; V: TRBV21-1; size: NA; CDR3: CASSARSGTGGRGDGYTF; DNA: TGTGCCAGCAGCGCACGTTCCGGGACAGGGGGCCGTGGCGACGGCTACACCTTC
J: TRBJ2-1; D: TRBD1; V: TRBV14; size: NA; CDR3: CASSLRQGAGNEQFF; DNA: TGTGCCAGCAGCCTAAGACAGGGGGCGGGGAATGAGCAGTTCTTC
J: TRBJ2-3; D: NA; V: TRBV5-1; size: NA; CDR3: CASSLELPTTDTQYF; DNA: TGCGCCAGCAGCTTGGAACTGCCTACCACAGATACGCAGTATTTT
J: TRBJ1-2; D: NA; V: TRBV4-1; size: NA; CDR3: CASSPTGNRGYGYTF; DNA: TGCGCCAGCAGCCCCACAGGAAATAGGGGCTATGGCTACACCTTC
J: TRBJ2-1; D: TRBD2; V: TRBV12-3/TRBV12-4; size: once; CDR3: CASRTGVLARQFF; DNA: TGTGCCAGCAGGACTGGGGTACTAGCGAGGCAGTTCTTC
J: TRBJ2-5; D: TRBD2; V: TRBV28; size: NA; CDR3: CASSLAPLGGGPWETQYF; DNA: TGTGCCAGCAGTTTAGCTCCCCTGGGGGGAGGGCCGTGGGAGACCCAGTACTTC
J: TRBJ1-5; D: NA; V: TRBV6-2/TRBV6-3; size: few; CDR3: CASSSTGQPQHF; DNA: TGTGCCAGCAGCAGCACCGGTCAGCCCCAGCATTTT
J: TRBJ2-2; D: NA; V: TRBV9; size: NA; CDR3: CASSPRERYTGELFF; DNA: TGTGCCAGCAGCCCCCGGGAGCGGTACACCGGGGAGCTGTTTTTT
J: TRBJ1-3; D: NA; V: TRBV21-1; size: NA; CDR3: CASSTPGQGVLAPCTIYF; DNA: TGTGCCAGCAGCACTCCGGGACAGGGGGTTTTGGCCCCATGCACCATATATTTT
J: TRBJ2-7; D: TRBD2; V: TRBV7-2; size: NA; CDR3: CASGRRGGGEQYF; DNA: TGTGCCAGCGGGCGGCGGGGGGGCGGTGAGCAGTACTTC
J: TRBJ1-2; D: TRBD1; V: TRBV19; size: once; CDR3: CASGGYRDRANYGYTF; DNA: TGTGCCAGTGGGGGATACCGGGACAGGGCAAACTATGGCTACACCTTC
J: TRBJ2-1; D: NA; V: TRBV9; size: NA; CDR3: CASSVGASNYNEQFF; DNA: TGTGCCAGCAGCGTAGGTGCTAGTAACTACAATGAGCAGTTCTTC
J: TRBJ2-5; D: TRBD2; V: TRBV27; size: NA; CDR3: CASSLRASGRARETQYF; DNA: TGTGCCAGCAGTTTACGAGCTAGCGGGAGGGCCCGTGAGACCCAGTACTTC
J: TRBJ1-2; D: TRBD1; V: TRBV27; size: NA; CDR3: CASSRTGVGYGYTF; DNA: TGTGCCAGCAGTCGGACAGGGGTGGGATATGGCTACACCTTC
J: TRBJ2-1; D: TRBD2; V: TRBV7-3; size: NA; CDR3: CASSPGLAGNEQFF; DNA: TGTGCCAGCAGCCCAGGACTAGCGGGAAATGAGCAGTTCTTC
J: TRBJ1-1; D: NA; V: TRBV29-1; size: few; CDR3: CSVEAIRLSLMNTEAFF; DNA: TGCAGCGTTGAAGCCATCAGGCTTTCACTTATGAACACTGAAGCTTTCTTT
J: TRBJ2-4; D: NA; V: TRBV28; size: NA; CDR3: CASSLVGGLWEGKNIQYF; DNA: TGTGCCAGCAGTTTGGTGGGAGGTCTTTGGGAAGGCAAAAACATTCAGTACTTC
J: TRBJ2-7; D: TRBD2; V: TRBV10-3; size: NA; CDR3: CAIRQGLAGHASSYEQYF; DNA: TGTGCCATCAGGCAAGGACTAGCGGGACATGCGAGCTCCTACGAGCAGTACTTC
J: TRBJ2-5; D: NA; V: TRBV27; size: NA; CDR3: CASSSDGQEETQYF; DNA: TGTGCCAGCAGTTCCGATGGGCAGGAAGAGACCCAGTACTTC
J: TRBJ1-1; D: NA; V: TRBV3-1/TRBV3-2; size: NA; CDR3: CASSQDPPGGGPEAFF; DNA: TGTGCCAGCAGCCAAGATCCGCCGGGGGGGGGTCCTGAAGCTTTCTTT
J: TRBJ1-3; D: NA; V: TRBV19; size: NA; CDR3: CASSARAGDGGNTIYF; DNA: TGTGCCAGTAGTGCCCGGGCCGGGGATGGTGGAAACACCATATATTTT
J: TRBJ1-5; D: TRBD1; V: TRBV19; size: NA; CDR3: CASRDGTAYSNQPQHF; DNA: TGTGCCAGTAGGGATGGGACAGCTTATAGCAATCAGCCCCAGCATTTT
J: TRBJ2-1; D: TRBD2; V: TRBV11-2; size: NA; CDR3: CASSRGLAVPELYNEQFF; DNA: TGTGCCAGCAGCCGGGGACTAGCGGTACCTGAGCTCTACAATGAGCAGTTCTTC
J: TRBJ1-2; D: NA; V: TRBV7-8; size: NA; CDR3: CASSLDRSTDYTF; DNA: TGTGCCAGCAGCTTAGACAGGTCGACCGACTACACCTTC
J: TRBJ1-1; D: NA; V: TRBV10-3; size: NA; CDR3: CAISDSGFRGRGNTEAFF; DNA: TGTGCCATCAGTGACTCTGGGTTTCGGGGGAGGGGGAACACTGAAGCTTTCTTT
J: TRBJ2-1; D: NA; V: TRBV7-2; size: NA; CDR3: CASSFNGGEQFF; DNA: TGTGCCAGCAGCTTCAACGGAGGTGAGCAGTTCTTC
J: TRBJ1-2; D: NA; V: TRBV6-1; size: NA; CDR3: CASSEAHTGYGYTF; DNA: TGTGCCAGCAGTGAAGCGCATACAGGGTATGGCTACACCTTC
J: TRBJ1-4; D: NA; V: TRBV5-6; size: NA; CDR3: CASSPGPERATNEKLFF; DNA: TGTGCCAGCAGCCCCGGCCCAGAGAGGGCAACTAATGAAAAACTGTTTTTT
J: TRBJ2-7; D: NA; V: TRBV28; size: NA; CDR3: CASSRDRGSLAGEIEQYF; DNA: TGTGCCAGCAGTCGGGACAGGGGAAGTCTAGCGGGAGAGATCGAGCAGTACTTC
J: TRBJ1-3; D: NA; V: TRBV19; size: once; CDR3: CASSPRGARNTIYF; DNA: TGTGCCAGTAGCCCCCGGGGGGCCCGGAACACCATATATTTT
J: TRBJ2-6; D: TRBD2; V: TRBV2; size: NA; CDR3: CASSLASGGGSGANVLTF; DNA: TGTGCCAGCAGCCTCGCCTCCGGGGGGGGCTCTGGGGCCAACGTCCTGACTTTC
J: TRBJ2-1; D: NA; V: TRBV5-6; size: NA; CDR3: CASSLIEGSYNEQFF; DNA: TGTGCCAGCAGCTTGATAGAGGGCTCCTACAATGAGCAGTTCTTC
J: TRBJ2-1; D: TRBD2; V: TRBV11-3; size: NA; CDR3: CASSLDGGARYNEQFF; DNA: TGTGCCAGCAGCTTAGACGGGGGGGCGCGGTACAATGAGCAGTTCTTC
J: TRBJ2-5; D: NA; V: TRBV5-6; size: once; CDR3: CASSFVLGLQETQYF; DNA: TGTGCCAGCAGCTTTGTTCTGGGCCTCCAAGAGACCCAGTACTTC
J: TRBJ1-4; D: TRBD1; V: TRBV7-6; size: once; CDR3: CASSSRQGVREKLFF; DNA: TGTGCCAGCAGCTCCCGACAGGGAGTGCGTGAAAAACTGTTTTTT
J: TRBJ1-6; D: NA; V: TRBV2; size: once; CDR3: CASQTDRAANSPLHF; DNA: TGTGCCAGCCAAACGGACAGAGCAGCAAATTCACCCCTCCACTTT